Presented here are 32 T cell receptor beta chains from one specimen sequenced in a study of blood T cell repertoires in COVID-19. Clones were sequenced by immunoSEQ multiplex PCR, and TCRdb holds only the in-frame ones, with some missing. Of around 170,000 clones listed, about 87% are singletons. The source material was peripheral blood. All receptors derive from a man between 60 and 75 years old with acute or convalescent COVID-19.

The chain joins TRBV2 to TRBJ1-5, with D possibly matching TRBD1 (5 bases). The length of the CDR3 is 12 residues. V lost 7 bases and J lost 7, with 11 bases in between. Germline V gene lookup returns CDR1 SNHLY and CDR2 FYNNEI. CDR3 residues: CASTGGNQPQHF. The CDR3, as DNA: TGTGCCAGCACGGGGGGTAACCAGCCCCAGCATTTT.

The chain is built from TRBV2 and TRBJ1-5; D is possibly TRBD1 (6 bases). The CDR3 contains 15 residues. Germline CDR1 reads SNHLY; CDR2 reads FYNNEI. With 3 bases removed from V and 4 bases from J, the gap between germline ends came to 13 bases. In DNA form, the CDR3 reads TGTGCCAGCAGTGAGGTTAGGACAGTTAATCAGCCCCAGCATTTT. It translates to CASSEVRTVNQPQHF.

The chain is built from TRBV5-1 and TRBJ1-5; the match to TRBD1 covers 10 bases. V lost 3 bases and J lost 2; bases outside the gene matches: 2. Germline lookup yields CDR1 SGHRS and CDR2 YFSETQ. The CDR3 sequence is 15 residues long. The CDR3 nucleotides read TGCGCCAGCAGCTCCGGGACAGGGGGCAATCAGCCCCAGCATTTT. It codes for CASSSGTGGNQPQHF.

The chain employs TRBV5-4 and TRBJ1-4; TRBD1 matches at 11 bases. The CDR3 is made up of 15 amino acids. Trimming at V came to 4 bases and at J to 6 bases, leaving 5 bases not matched to a gene. CDR1 and CDR2 from the germline V gene are SGHNT and YYREEE (reference sequence). In DNA form, the CDR3 reads TGTGCCAGCAGCAAGGACAGGGGGCGGGATGAAAAACTGTTTTTT. It yields the protein CASSKDRGRDEKLFF.

This rearrangement joins TRBV20-1 to TRBJ2-1; 14 bases are shared with TRBD2. The CDR3 spans 15 residues. V gave up 5 bases and J gave up 7 bases; unmatched junction bases: 7. Germline V gene data show CDR1 as DFQATT and CDR2 as SNEGSKA (reference sequence). The CDR3 bases are TGCAGTGCTGGTGGACTAGCGGGGGGCATGAATGAGCAGTTCTTC. Encoded protein: CSAGGLAGGMNEQFF.

The rearrangement uses TRBV4-2 and TRBJ2-1; 7 positions match TRBD2. The CDR3 sequence is 15 residues long. Germline values: CDR1 LGHNA, CDR2 YNFKEQ. V dropped 0 bases and J dropped 1; count of bases not matched to a gene: 0. The CDR3: CASSQEGGSYNEQFF. In DNA form, the CDR3 reads TGTGCCAGCAGCCAAGAGGGGGGGTCCTACAATGAGCAGTTCTTC.

Written as DNA, the CDR3 is TGTGCCAGCAGGGTAGACAGGGAGAACGAGCAGTACTTC. Encoded protein: CASRVDRENEQYF. The V and J genes are TRBV6-5 and TRBJ2-7, with 7 bases fitting TRBD1. Germline CDR1 MNHEY, CDR2 SVGAGI. The V gene end was trimmed by 6 bases and the J gene end by 5 bases; junction bases not matched to a gene: 7. The CDR3 spans 13 residues.

The table lists this clone with a count of one. This sequence joins TRBV27 and TRBJ1-1, with 9 bases fitting TRBD1. V trimming: 6 bases; J trimming: 3 bases; junction bases outside the gene matches: 11. CDR1 is MNHEY, CDR2 SMNVEV, per germline (reference sequence). The CDR3 is made up of 16 amino acids. CDR3 region: CASSSDRGYYYTEAFF. CDR3 nucleotides: TGTGCCAGCAGCTCCGACAGGGGGTACTATTACACTGAAGCTTTCTTT.

V gene TRBV5-1 combines with J gene TRBJ2-5, with TRBD2 matching over 10 bases. Trimming cost V 5 bases and J 5 bases; bases outside gene matches: 9. The germline V gene encodes CDR1 SGHRS and CDR2 YFSETQ. The length of the CDR3 is 15 residues. The CDR3 DNA sequence: TGCGCCAGCAGGCCGGGACTAGCGCGTGTGGAGACCCAGTACTTC. It encodes CASRPGLARVETQYF. Variable domain in full (rest from reference TRBV5-1 and TRBJ2-5): KAGVTQTPRYLIKTRGQQVTLSCSPISGHRSVSWYQQTPGQGLQFLFEYFSETQRNKGNFPGRFSGRQFSNSRSEMNVSTLELGDSALYLCASRPGLARVETQYFGPGTRLLVL.

The rearrangement joins TRBV6-2 or TRBV6-3 to TRBJ2-1, with 7 bases that match TRBD2. The germline V gene encodes CDR1 MNHEY and CDR2 SVGEGT. The CDR3 totals 14 residues. Losses at the gene ends were 1 base for V and 7 bases for J; bases not matched to a gene: 4. The CDR3 DNA reads TGTGCCAGCAGTTACTTAGGACTAGATAATGAGCAGTTCTTC. Protein product: CASSYLGLDNEQFF.

The chain combines TRBV2 with TRBJ1-2; TRBD1 aligns across 8 bases. V was clipped by 5 bases and J by 7 bases; unmatched bases: 6. The CDR3 covers 13 residues. CDR1 SNHLY and CDR2 FYNNEI come from the germline V gene. DNA for the CDR3: TGTGCCAGCAGTCCCGATCAGGGGGCTGGCTACACCTTC. Its protein product is CASSPDQGAGYTF.

The chain couples TRBV19 to TRBJ2-5; TRBD2 agrees at 9 bases. The CDR3 runs to 14 residues. V shed 8 bases, J shed 5 bases, and the junction held 9 bases outside the gene matches. The V gene's germline CDR1 is LNHDA and CDR2 SQIVND (reference sequence). DNA of the CDR3: TGTGCCAGTTGCGGGGGGGCCATCGGGGAGACCCAGTACTTC. It is translated as CASCGGAIGETQYF.

The rearrangement joins TRBV4-1 to TRBJ1-1; D is possibly TRBD1 (6 bases). CDR1 and CDR2 (germline): MGHRA, YSYEKL. This CDR3 comprises 14 residues. Between the trimmed V and J ends, which lost 5 bases and 4 bases, there was a span of 14 bases. CDR3 in amino acids: CASSERRGSTEAFF. The CDR3 DNA is TGCGCCAGCAGCGAGCGCAGGGGCAGCACTGAAGCTTTCTTT.

The chain has TRBV24-1 and TRBJ2-4; TRBD1 aligns across 7 bases. The CDR3 contains 13 residues. Trimming cost V 9 bases and J 7 bases; bases outside gene matches: 8. The germline V gene has CDR1 KGHDR and CDR2 SFDVKD. The CDR3 DNA reads TGTGCCACCCCTCGCGACAGGGCGAACATTCAGTACTTC. This gives the protein CATPRDRANIQYF.

The chain is built from TRBV30 and TRBJ2-5, with TRBD1 matching 10 bases. CDR1 and CDR2 from the germline V gene are GTSNPN and SVGIG (reference sequence). V dropped 3 bases and J dropped 0; count of bases not matched to a gene: 1. The CDR3 runs to 14 residues. In DNA, the CDR3 is TGTGCCTGGAGCGGGACAGGGGACCAAGAGACCCAGTACTTC. Amino acids: CAWSGTGDQETQYF.

The V call is TRBV2, the J call TRBJ1-2; 7 bases fit TRBD1. The CDR3 length is 14 residues. Germline V gene sequence: CDR1 SNHLY, CDR2 FYNNEI. The V segment lost 4 bases and the J segment 8 bases; nucleotides outside the gene matches: 10. This CDR3 is CASSALPRDSGYTF. The CDR3 nucleotides read TGTGCCAGCAGTGCTCTACCCCGGGACAGCGGCTACACCTTC.

This clone was found a few times. Distinct nucleotide sequences in the sample also encode this CDR3. J is TRBJ2-7 and V is TRBV5-1, with 9 bases fitting TRBD1. This CDR3 is 14 amino acids long. Trimming took 4 bases from V and 4 from J; bases not matched to a gene: 6. Per germline, CDR1 SGHRS and CDR2 YFSETQ. The CDR3 DNA follows: TGCGCCAGCAGCCTCCGGGACAGGGCGTACGAGCAGTACTTC. This sequence encodes CASSLRDRAYEQYF.

The V call is TRBV29-1, the J call TRBJ1-6; D call uncertain. Germline CDR1 SQVTM, CDR2 ANQGSEA. This CDR3 is 14 amino acids long. V lost 6 bases, J lost 5 bases, and 14 bases lay in between. CDR3 DNA sequence: TGCAGCGTCCGGGTTTTGGATAATAATTCACCCCTCCACTTT. Amino acid sequence: CSVRVLDNNSPLHF.

The chain employs TRBV19 and TRBJ1-2; maybe TRBD1 (6 bases). Germline V lookup: CDR1 LNHDA, CDR2 SQIVND (reference sequence). V was shortened by 3 bases and J by 3 bases, with 14 bases between the two germline ends. The CDR3 has 15 residues. The CDR3 is CASSITGGAHYGYTF. CDR3 nucleotide sequence: TGTGCCAGTAGTATCACGGGGGGCGCGCACTATGGCTACACCTTC. Drawing the rest from reference TRBV19 and TRBJ1-2, the complete variable domain is DGGITQSPKYLFRKEGQNVTLSCEQNLNHDAMYWYRQDPGQGLRLIYYSQIVNDFQKGDIAEGYSVSREKKESFPLTVTSAQKNPTAFYLCASSITGGAHYGYTFGSGTRLTVV.

This chain uses TRBV5-1 with TRBJ1-3; TRBD1 matches at 7 bases. The CDR3 sequence is 16 residues long. Germline CDR1 and CDR2: SGHRS and YFSETQ. J lost 0 bases, V lost 0 bases, and 3 bases had no gene match. CDR3: CASSLGQGVSGNTIYF. DNA of the CDR3: TGCGCCAGCAGCTTGGGACAGGGAGTCTCTGGAAACACCATATATTTT.

The chain combines TRBV15 with TRBJ1-5, with a weak D call TRBD1 (5 bases). Trimming pared 0 bases from V and 6 bases from J, leaving 27 bases between. CDR1 LNHNV and CDR2 YYDKDF come from the germline V gene (reference sequence). This CDR3 contains 20 residues. The CDR3 DNA reads as TGTGCCACCAGCAGAGATTTCGGTAGCAGGGTATTAGCCTTAGGTCAGCCCCAGCATTTT. Encoded protein: CATSRDFGSRVLALGQPQHF.

The gene calls are TRBV3-1 (or the pseudogene TRBV3-2) and TRBJ2-7, with 10 positions matching TRBD2. After removal of 2 bases from V and 2 bases from J, the junction contained 9 bases not matched to a gene. Germline V gene lookup returns CDR1 LGHDT and CDR2 YNNKEL (reference sequence). This CDR3 comprises 17 residues. The CDR3 sequence is CASSQWGQGTSAYEQYF. Written as DNA, the CDR3 is TGTGCCAGCAGCCAATGGGGGCAAGGGACTAGCGCCTACGAGCAGTACTTC.

The CDR3 region has the DNA TGTGCCAGCAGTAAGTTCGGGACAGGAACCTACGAGCAGTACGTC. Its translation: CASSKFGTGTYEQYV. The chain is built from TRBV6-5 and TRBJ2-7; 8 bases fit TRBD1. There are 15 residues in the CDR3. In germline, CDR1 is MNHEY, CDR2 SVGAGI. V gave up 5 bases and J gave up 2 bases; unmatched junction bases: 8.

V usage is TRBV15 and J usage is TRBJ2-2; TRBD2 might be the D (7 bases). Germline V gives CDR1 LNHNV, CDR2 YYDKDF (reference sequence). V dropped 6 bases and J dropped 7 bases, with 15 bases sitting between them. The CDR3 contains 14 residues. CDR3 coding DNA: TGTGCCACCAGTCTAGGGGGGGTCGGCGGGGAGCTGTTTTTT. Amino acids: CATSLGGVGGELFF. The full variable domain, with the rest looked up from reference TRBV15 and TRBJ2-2, is DAMVIQNPRYQVTQFGKPVTLSCSQTLNHNVMYWYQQKSSQAPKLLFHYYDKDFNNEADTPDNFQSRRPNTSFCFLDIRSPGLGDTAMYLCATSLGGVGGELFFGEGSRLTVL.

The chain employs TRBV7-3 and TRBJ2-1; 8 bases match TRBD1. Germline V gene sequence: CDR1 SGHTA, CDR2 FQGTGA. V was pared by 5 bases and J by 5 bases, with 5 bases of the junction left unmatched. This CDR3 has 14 residues. In nucleotides, the CDR3 is TGTGCCAGCAGCCTGACAGGGGCTAACAATGAGCAGTTCTTC. It translates to CASSLTGANNEQFF.

V gene TRBV6-5 combines with J gene TRBJ2-7; D uncertain. This CDR3 region has 14 residues. CDR1 is MNHEY, CDR2 SVGAGI, per germline. Deletions cut 6 bases from V and 0 bases from J, with 12 bases between. For the CDR3, the DNA is TGTGCCAGCAGGGCCTTCTCAAGCTCCTACGAGCAGTACGTC. Residues: CASRAFSSSYEQYV.

The table lists this clone with a count of one. The V call is TRBV5-5, the J call TRBJ2-4, with 7 nucleotides matching TRBD1. The CDR3 is made up of 13 amino acids. V lost 1 base to trimming and J lost 11 bases; unmatched junction nucleotides: 6. The V gene's germline CDR1 is SGHKS and CDR2 YYEKEE (reference sequence). CDR3: CASSLPTGQVQYF. The CDR3 DNA reads as TGTGCCAGCAGCTTGCCGACAGGGCAAGTTCAGTACTTC.

This clone was found a few times. The V call is TRBV5-5, the J call TRBJ1-4; D unresolved. Germline V gene lookup returns CDR1 SGHKS and CDR2 YYEKEE (reference sequence). V shed 4 bases and J shed 0 bases, with 10 bases lying between them. The CDR3 loop spans 15 amino acids. The CDR3 nucleotides are TGTGCCAGCAGCCGCGCGGGTGCAACTAATGAAAAACTGTTTTTT. Translating it yields CASSRAGATNEKLFF.

The chain employs TRBV9 and TRBJ2-3; TRBD2 matches 10 bases. Germline trimming cut 2 bases from V and 2 bases from J; bases unmatched to any gene: 8. The CDR3 sequence is 17 residues long. The V gene's germline CDR1 is SGDLS and CDR2 YYNGEE. The CDR3 DNA follows: TGTGCCAGCAGCGTTCTAGCGGGAGTGAGGGCCACAGATACGCAGTATTTT. It translates to CASSVLAGVRATDTQYF.

The rearrangement uses TRBV24-1 and TRBJ1-2, with D unclear. This CDR3 has 12 amino acids. V was clipped by 2 bases and J by 8 bases, with 8 bases between them. Looked up from germline, CDR1 is KGHDR and CDR2 is SFDVKD. The CDR3 sequence: CATSDSFSGYTF. DNA for the CDR3: TGTGCCACCAGTGATTCGTTTAGCGGCTACACCTTC.

The chain uses TRBV30 and TRBJ2-4, with no clear D. V was cut by 0 bases and J by 10 bases, with 13 bases left in between. The CDR3 totals 13 residues. CDR1 is GTSNPN, CDR2 SVGIG, per germline (reference sequence). CDR3 in amino acids: CAWSVYSPPIQYF. Here the CDR3 DNA reads TGTGCCTGGAGTGTATATAGTCCCCCGATTCAGTACTTC.

CDR3 DNA sequence: TGTGCCAGCAGTCCGATAAACAGGGACACTGAAGCTTTCTTT. This sequence encodes CASSPINRDTEAFF. The rearrangement uses TRBV27 and TRBJ1-1, with a possible D match to TRBD1 (6 bases). Trimming took 5 bases from V and 3 from J, leaving 13 bases between them. The CDR3 extends over 14 amino acids. The germline V gene encodes CDR1 MNHEY and CDR2 SMNVEV (reference sequence).